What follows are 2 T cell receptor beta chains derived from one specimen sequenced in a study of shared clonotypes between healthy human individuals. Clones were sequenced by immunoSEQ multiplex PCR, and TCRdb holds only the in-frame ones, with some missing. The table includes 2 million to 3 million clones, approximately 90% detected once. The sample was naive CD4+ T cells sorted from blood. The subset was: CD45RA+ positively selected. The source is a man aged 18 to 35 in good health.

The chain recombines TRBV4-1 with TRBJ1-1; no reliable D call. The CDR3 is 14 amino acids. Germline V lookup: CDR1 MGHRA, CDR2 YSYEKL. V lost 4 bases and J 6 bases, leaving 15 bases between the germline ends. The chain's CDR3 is CASSRRERPPEAFF. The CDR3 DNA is TGCGCCAGCAGCCGCCGGGAGAGGCCCCCTGAAGCTTTCTTT.

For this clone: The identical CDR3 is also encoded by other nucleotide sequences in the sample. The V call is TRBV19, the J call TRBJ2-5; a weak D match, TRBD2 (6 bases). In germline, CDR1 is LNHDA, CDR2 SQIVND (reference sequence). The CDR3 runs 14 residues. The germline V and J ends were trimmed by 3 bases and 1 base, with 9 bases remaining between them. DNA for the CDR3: TGTGCCAGTAGTATCTCCGGGGGCCAAGAGACCCAGTACTTC. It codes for CASSISGGQETQYF.